This T cell receptor (beta chain) was recovered during a study of T cells in localized non-small cell lung cancer. Study results and caveats: In adjacent lung appeared a median around 57 of the top 100 tumor clones. Exceeding tumor, uninvolved adjacent lung had the highest T cell clonality.

This table comes from immunoSEQ multiplex PCR, and its TCRdb copy is limited to in-frame clones, with some not included. This sample yields around 25,000 clones, of which more than 75% are seen a single time; 5% to 6.5% belongs to the top ten. The V and J ends lost 6 bases and 5 bases, in that order; junction bases with no gene match: 11. Looked up from germline, CDR1 is MDHEN and CDR2 is SYDVKM. The CDR3 spans 15 residues. Turning to this clone: Its antigen is as yet unknown.

This chain links TRBV28 with TRBJ2-5; the match to TRBD2 covers 8 bases. This receptor was identified in a male donor older than 55 with stage II squamous cell lung carcinoma. This sample comprised peripheral blood, obtained before any cancer treatment. The DNA of the CDR3 is TGTGCCAGCAGCCCCGCCGGACTAGCTGGCGAGACCCAGTACTTC. Residues: CASSPAGLAGETQYF.